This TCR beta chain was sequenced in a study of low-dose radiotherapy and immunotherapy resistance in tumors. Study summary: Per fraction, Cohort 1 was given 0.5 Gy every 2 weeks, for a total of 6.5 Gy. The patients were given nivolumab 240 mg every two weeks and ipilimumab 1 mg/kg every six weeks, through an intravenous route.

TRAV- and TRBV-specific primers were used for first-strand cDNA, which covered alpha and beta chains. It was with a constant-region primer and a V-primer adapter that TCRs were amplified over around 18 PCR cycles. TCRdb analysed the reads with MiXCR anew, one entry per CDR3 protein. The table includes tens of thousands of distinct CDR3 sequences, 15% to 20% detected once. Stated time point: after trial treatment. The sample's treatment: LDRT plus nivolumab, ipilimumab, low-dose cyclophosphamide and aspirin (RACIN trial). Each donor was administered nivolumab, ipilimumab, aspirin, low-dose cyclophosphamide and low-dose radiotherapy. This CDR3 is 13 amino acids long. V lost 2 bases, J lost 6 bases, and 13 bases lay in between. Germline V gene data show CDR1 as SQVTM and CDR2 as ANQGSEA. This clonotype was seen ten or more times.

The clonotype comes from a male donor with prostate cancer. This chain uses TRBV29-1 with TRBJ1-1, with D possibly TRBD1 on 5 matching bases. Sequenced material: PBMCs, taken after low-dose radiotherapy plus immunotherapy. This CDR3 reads CSVESSNRPEAFF. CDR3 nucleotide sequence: TGCAGCGTTGAATCTTCAAACAGGCCTGAAGCTTTCTTT.